The 15 T cell receptor beta chains below come from one sample, sequenced in a study of cytomegalovirus exposure and HLA in healthy donors. The PCR contained 60 Vbeta and 13 Jbeta primers. Profiled with immunoSEQ multiplex PCR; TCRdb holds only in-frame clones, not every one. Among approximately 170,000 clones listed, roughly four fifths were seen once. The sample consisted of PBMCs. The receptors stem from a woman aged 25 to 39 in good health and CMV-seropositive.

As to this clone: Distinct nucleotide sequences in the sample also encode this CDR3. The chain is built from TRBV5-6 and TRBJ2-3; 7 bases are a match to TRBD2. Germline V gives CDR1 SGHDT, CDR2 YYEEEE. J was trimmed by 0 bases and V by 6 bases; bases with no gene match: 10. The CDR3 loop spans 16 amino acids. As DNA, the CDR3 is TGTGCCAGCACCCTGTTTGGGACTACTAGCACAGATACGCAGTATTTT. It is translated as CASTLFGTTSTDTQYF.

V usage is TRBV7-2 and J usage is TRBJ1-3, with 8 bases that match TRBD1. The V gene end was trimmed by 5 bases and the J gene end by 0 bases; junction bases not matched to a gene: 3. The germline gives CDR1 SGHTA, CDR2 FQGNSA. The CDR3 spans 15 residues. CDR3 DNA sequence: TGTGCCAGCAGCAGAGACAGGGGCTCTGGAAACACCATATATTTT. It encodes CASSRDRGSGNTIYF. Combining the CDR3 with reference TRBV7-2 and TRBJ1-3 gives the whole variable domain GAGVSQSPSNKVTEKGKDVELRCDPISGHTALYWYRQSLGQGLEFLIYFQGNSAPDKSGLPSDRFSAERTGGSVSTLTIQRTQQEDSAVYLCASSRDRGSGNTIYFGEGSWLTVV.

The genes are TRBV18 and TRBJ1-3; D might be TRBD1 (5 bases). CDR3 length: 17 residues. Trimming took 3 bases from V and 0 from J, leaving 15 bases between them. In germline, CDR1 is KGHSH, CDR2 LQKENI. CDR3 in amino acids: CASSPEDARASGNTIYF. The CDR3 coding sequence is TGTGCCAGCTCACCGGAAGACGCCAGGGCCTCTGGAAACACCATATATTTT.

CDR3: CASSFQEDPEKLFF. The CDR3 DNA is TGTGCCAGCAGTTTTCAGGAAGACCCTGAAAAACTGTTTTTT. The genes are TRBV28 and TRBJ1-4, with D unresolved. The germline CDR1 and CDR2 sequences are MDHEN and SYDVKM. Trimming stripped 3 bases from V and 7 bases from J, with 12 bases between. The CDR3 runs to 14 residues.

J is TRBJ1-6 and V is TRBV5-8; 10 bases line up with TRBD1. The ends lost 4 bases at V and 9 bases at J; junction bases unmatched: 7. Germline CDR1 is SGHTS and CDR2 is YDEGEE. CDR3 size: 15 residues. The CDR3 DNA reads TGTGCCAGCAGCATCGGGGGACAGGGGTCTTCACCCCTCCACTTT. It translates to CASSIGGQGSSPLHF. Complete variable domain (other parts from reference TRBV5-8 and TRBJ1-6): EAGVTQSPTHLIKTRGQQATLRCSPISGHTSVYWYQQALGLGLQFLLWYDEGEERNRGNFPPRFSGRQFPNYSSELNVNALELEDSALYLCASSIGGQGSSPLHFGNGTRLTVT.

This clone was found a few times. This chain connects TRBV11-2 to TRBJ1-1; TRBD1 agrees at 7 bases. The V and J ends lost 0 bases and 6 bases, in that order; junction bases with no gene match: 4. This CDR3 region has 14 residues. The germline V gene has CDR1 SGHAT and CDR2 FQNNGV. In DNA form, the CDR3 reads TGTGCCAGCAGCTTAGAACCTACAGGGGCTGAAGCTTTCTTT. The encoded protein is CASSLEPTGAEAFF.

This chain connects TRBV30 to TRBJ1-2; D ambiguous. This CDR3 comprises 13 residues. V was clipped by 7 bases and J by 0 bases, with 12 bases between them. Germline loops: CDR1 GTSNPN, CDR2 SVGIG (reference sequence). The CDR3 DNA is TGTGCCTCCGAGCTTGCCGCTAACTATGGCTACACCTTC. Translating gives CASELAANYGYTF.

The chain links TRBV6-5 to TRBJ1-6, with D uncertain. The CDR3 runs to 16 residues. The germline gives CDR1 MNHEY, CDR2 SVGAGI. Trimming took 3 bases from V and 7 from J, leaving 16 bases between them. In DNA form, the CDR3 reads TGTGCCAGCAGTTATTCCTCCTTGAGCGGCAATTCACCCCTCCACTTT. It codes for CASSYSSLSGNSPLHF.

The gene calls are TRBV29-1 and TRBJ1-1; a possible D gene is TRBD1 (5 bases). The CDR3 runs 11 residues. V gave up 2 bases and J gave up 12 bases, with 13 bases separating them. CDR1 SQVTM and CDR2 ANQGSEA come from the germline V gene. The CDR3 region is CSVERGRGTFF. CDR3 in DNA: TGCAGCGTTGAACGGGGACGCGGGACTTTCTTT.

The chain is built from TRBV9 and TRBJ1-4; no clear D gene. The ends were cut back, 0 bases at V and 5 bases at J, with 11 bases in the middle. The germline V gene has CDR1 SGDLS and CDR2 YYNGEE. The CDR3 has 15 amino acids. The CDR3 nucleotides read TGTGCCAGCAGCGTAGGTAGCAGACTAAATGAAAAACTGTTTTTT. Residues: CASSVGSRLNEKLFF. Complete variable domain (other parts from reference TRBV9 and TRBJ1-4): DSGVTQTPKHLITATGQRVTLRCSPRSGDLSVYWYQQSLDQGLQFLIQYYNGEERAKGNILERFSAQQFPDLHSELNLSSLELGDSALYFCASSVGSRLNEKLFFGSGTQLSVL.

The table lists this clone with a count of one. This rearrangement joins TRBV7-2 to TRBJ2-3, with TRBD2 matching over 11 bases. The CDR3 has 15 amino acids. V lost 5 bases, J lost 5 bases, and 6 bases stayed unmatched. Germline CDR1 is SGHTA and CDR2 is FQGNSA. The CDR3 DNA is TGTGCCAGCAGCCAGACTAGCGGGGTGATAGATACGCAGTATTTT. Translating it yields CASSQTSGVIDTQYF.

The chain employs TRBV5-4 and TRBJ1-5; D perhaps matches TRBD1 (6 bases). V was trimmed by 4 bases and J by 2 bases, leaving 16 bases between them. The CDR3 runs 16 residues. The V gene's germline CDR1 is SGHNT and CDR2 YYREEE (reference sequence). The CDR3 spells CASSRGGGGGNQPQHF. The CDR3 nucleotides read TGTGCCAGCAGCCGCGGGGGGGGCGGCGGCAATCAGCCCCAGCATTTT.

The rearrangement uses TRBV29-1 and TRBJ2-1, with TRBD2 matching over 10 bases. J gave up 9 bases and V 5 bases, and 7 bases lay outside the gene matches. CDR1 and CDR2 from the germline V gene are SQVTM and ANQGSEA. This CDR3 has 13 residues. The CDR3 region has the DNA TGCAGCGTTCGACTAGCGGGTGTGGGTGAGCAGTTCTTC. This gives the protein CSVRLAGVGEQFF.

The rearrangement links TRBV28 to TRBJ1-2, with D perhaps TRBD1 (6 bases). The CDR3 spans 14 residues. The germline CDR1 and CDR2 sequences are MDHEN and SYDVKM. V was cut by 5 bases and J by 0 bases, with 10 bases left in between. The CDR3 loop reads CASSKQGANYGYTF. In DNA form, the CDR3 reads TGTGCCAGCAGTAAACAGGGTGCTAACTATGGCTACACCTTC.

V usage is TRBV10-3 and J usage is TRBJ2-7; 15 bases line up with TRBD2. In germline, CDR1 is ENHRY, CDR2 SYGVKD. The CDR3 has 21 residues. The V segment lost 3 bases and the J segment 3 bases; nucleotides outside the gene matches: 18. CDR3 sequence reads: CAISESGGAGLAGGYLYEQYF. The CDR3 DNA is TGTGCCATCAGTGAAAGTGGGGGGGCTGGACTAGCGGGAGGGTACCTCTACGAGCAGTACTTC.